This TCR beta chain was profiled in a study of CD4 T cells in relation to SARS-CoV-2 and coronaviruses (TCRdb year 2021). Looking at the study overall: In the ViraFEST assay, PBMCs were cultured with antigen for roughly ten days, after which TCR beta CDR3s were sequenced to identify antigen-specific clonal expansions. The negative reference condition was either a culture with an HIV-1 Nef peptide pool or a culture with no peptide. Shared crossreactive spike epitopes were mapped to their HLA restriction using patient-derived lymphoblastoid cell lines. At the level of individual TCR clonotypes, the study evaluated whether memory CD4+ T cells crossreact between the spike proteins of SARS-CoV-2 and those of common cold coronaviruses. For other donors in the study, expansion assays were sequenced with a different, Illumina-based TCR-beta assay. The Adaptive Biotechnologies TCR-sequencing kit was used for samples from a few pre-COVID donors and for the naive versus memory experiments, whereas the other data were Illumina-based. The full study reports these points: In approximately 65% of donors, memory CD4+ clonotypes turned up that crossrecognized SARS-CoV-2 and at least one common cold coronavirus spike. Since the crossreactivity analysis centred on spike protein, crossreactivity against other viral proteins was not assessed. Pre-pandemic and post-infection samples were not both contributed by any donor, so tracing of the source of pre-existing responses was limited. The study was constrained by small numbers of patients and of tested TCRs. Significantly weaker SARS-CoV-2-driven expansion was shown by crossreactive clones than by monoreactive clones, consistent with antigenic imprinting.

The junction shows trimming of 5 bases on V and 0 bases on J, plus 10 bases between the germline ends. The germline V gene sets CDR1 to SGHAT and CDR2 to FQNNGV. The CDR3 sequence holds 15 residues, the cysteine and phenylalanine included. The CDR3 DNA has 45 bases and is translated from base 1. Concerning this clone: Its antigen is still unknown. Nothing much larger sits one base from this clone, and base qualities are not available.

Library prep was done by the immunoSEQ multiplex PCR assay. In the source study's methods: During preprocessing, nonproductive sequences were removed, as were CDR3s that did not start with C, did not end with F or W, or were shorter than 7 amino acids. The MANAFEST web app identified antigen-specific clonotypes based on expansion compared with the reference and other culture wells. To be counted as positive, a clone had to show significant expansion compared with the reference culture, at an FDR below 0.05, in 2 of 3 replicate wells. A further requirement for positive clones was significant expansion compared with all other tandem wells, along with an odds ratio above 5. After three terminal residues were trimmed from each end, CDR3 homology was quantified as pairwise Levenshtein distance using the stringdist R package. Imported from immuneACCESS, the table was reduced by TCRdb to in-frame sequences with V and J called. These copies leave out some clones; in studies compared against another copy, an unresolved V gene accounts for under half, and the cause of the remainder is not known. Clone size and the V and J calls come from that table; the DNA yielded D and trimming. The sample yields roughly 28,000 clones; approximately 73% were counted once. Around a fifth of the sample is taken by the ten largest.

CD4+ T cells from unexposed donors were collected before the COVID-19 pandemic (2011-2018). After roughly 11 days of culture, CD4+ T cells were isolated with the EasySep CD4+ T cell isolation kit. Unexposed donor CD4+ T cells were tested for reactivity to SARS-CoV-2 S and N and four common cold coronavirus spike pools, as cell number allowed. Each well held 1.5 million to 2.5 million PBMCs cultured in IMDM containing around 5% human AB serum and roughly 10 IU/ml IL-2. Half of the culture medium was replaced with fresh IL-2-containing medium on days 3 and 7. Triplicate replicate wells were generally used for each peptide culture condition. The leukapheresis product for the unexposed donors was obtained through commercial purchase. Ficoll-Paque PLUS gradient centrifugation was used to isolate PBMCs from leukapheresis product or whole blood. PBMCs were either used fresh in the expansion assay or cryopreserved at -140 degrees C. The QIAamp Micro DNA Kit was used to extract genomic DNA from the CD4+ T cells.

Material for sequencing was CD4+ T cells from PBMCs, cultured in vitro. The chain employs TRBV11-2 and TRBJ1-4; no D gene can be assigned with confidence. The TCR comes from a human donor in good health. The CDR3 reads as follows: CASSPRSATNEKLFF. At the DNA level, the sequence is TGTGCCAGCAGCCCCCGGTCTGCAACTAATGAAAAACTGTTTTTT.